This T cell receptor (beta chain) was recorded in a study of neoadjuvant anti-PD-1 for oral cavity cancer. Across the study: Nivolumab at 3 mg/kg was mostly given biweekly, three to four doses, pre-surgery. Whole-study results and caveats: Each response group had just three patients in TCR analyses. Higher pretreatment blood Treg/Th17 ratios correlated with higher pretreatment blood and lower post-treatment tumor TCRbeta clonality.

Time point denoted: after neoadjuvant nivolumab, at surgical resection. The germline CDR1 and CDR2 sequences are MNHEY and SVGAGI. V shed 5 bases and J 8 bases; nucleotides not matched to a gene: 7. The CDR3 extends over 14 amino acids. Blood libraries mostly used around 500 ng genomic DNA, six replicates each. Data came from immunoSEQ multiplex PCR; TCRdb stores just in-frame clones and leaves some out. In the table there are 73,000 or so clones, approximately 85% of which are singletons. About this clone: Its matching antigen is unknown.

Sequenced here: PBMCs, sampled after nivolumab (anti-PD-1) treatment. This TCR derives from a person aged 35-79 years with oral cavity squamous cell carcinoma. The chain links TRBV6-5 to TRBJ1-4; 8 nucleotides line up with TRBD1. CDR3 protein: CASSRTGPKEKLFF. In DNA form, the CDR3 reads TGTGCCAGCAGTCGGACAGGGCCAAAAGAAAAACTGTTTTTT.